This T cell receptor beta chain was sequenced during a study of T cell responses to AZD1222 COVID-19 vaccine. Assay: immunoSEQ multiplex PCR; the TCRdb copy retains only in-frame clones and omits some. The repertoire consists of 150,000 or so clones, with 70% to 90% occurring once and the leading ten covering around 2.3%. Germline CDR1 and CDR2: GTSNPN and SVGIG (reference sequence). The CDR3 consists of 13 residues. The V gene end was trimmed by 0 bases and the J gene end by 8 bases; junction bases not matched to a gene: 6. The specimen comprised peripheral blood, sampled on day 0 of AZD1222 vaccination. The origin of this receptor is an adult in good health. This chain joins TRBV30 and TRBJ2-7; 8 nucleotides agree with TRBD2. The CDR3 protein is CAWSVVAGIQQYF. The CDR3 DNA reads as TGTGCCTGGAGTGTAGTAGCGGGAATCCAGCAGTACTTC.